This section outlines one T cell receptor (beta chain) sequence together with its context. What was sequenced were expressed TCRB transcripts, since all of the isolated RNA had been reverse transcribed. Produced via immunoSEQ multiplex PCR; TCRdb's table is partial and in-frame only. This table has approximately 300,000 clones, roughly 11% appearing once. This record belongs to a study of beta chain features in type 1 diabetes. As for the study in general: Examined across all samples were 90 million to 130 million sorted cells.

A sort by CD45RO/CCR7/CD25/CD127/CD95/CD27 yielded CD4+ naive, central memory, regulatory and stem cell-like memory cells. The TCR originated in a woman in her thirties in good health. Material for sequencing was naive CD4+ T cells from blood.

In nucleotides, the CDR3 is TGTGCCAGCTCACCAATTGCCGAGGCGGGCGAGCAGTACTTC. Its translation: CASSPIAEAGEQYF. The rearrangement links TRBV18 to TRBJ2-7; TRBD2 might be the D (5 bases). The CDR3 contains 14 residues. V was clipped by 2 bases and J by 6 bases, with 14 bases between them. Germline V gives CDR1 KGHSH, CDR2 LQKENI.